The TCR beta chain described here comes from a study of T cell changes during pregnancy in multiple sclerosis. TCRdb keeps only in-frame clones here, not all; method: immunoSEQ multiplex PCR. The data show under 95,000 clones, with about 93% seen just once and about 1% held by the top ten. The source was peripheral blood, collected in the second trimester of pregnancy. This receptor was taken from a female donor in good health, enrolled as a control in a pregnancy study.

CDR3 in amino acids: CASRKDRGGSYEQYF. DNA of the CDR3: TGTGCCAGCAGGAAAGACAGGGGCGGCTCCTACGAGCAGTACTTC. The rearrangement links TRBV2 to TRBJ2-7, with TRBD1 identical over 8 bases. CDR3 size: 15 residues. V lost 6 bases, J lost 0 bases, and 7 bases stayed unmatched. Germline-derived CDR1 and CDR2 are SNHLY and FYNNEI.